These T cell receptor beta chains were read from a single sample in a study of Ad26.COV2.S vaccination and SARS-CoV-2 variants. Repertoires were generated with immunoSEQ multiplex PCR, while TCRdb's copy carries only in-frame clones and drops some. The repertoire holds approximately 460,000 clones, with 70% to 90% as singletons. Sequenced material: peripheral blood, taken in a trial of Ad26.COV2.S vaccine versus placebo. Source of these receptors: a person between 18 and 65 years old who received the Ad26.COV2.S COVID-19 vaccine or a placebo. Both conserved end residues are part of each CDR3. D genes are given only for firm matches. Only some rows state a clone size, as once, few, many or a class for expanded clones.

d_call,clone_size,v_call,j_call,cdr3_aa,cdr3_nt
TRBD2,once,TRBV27,TRBJ2-6,CASGGVLSGANVLTF,TGTGCCAGCGGGGGGGTCCTTTCTGGGGCCAACGTCCTGACTTTC
-,-,TRBV12-3/TRBV12-4,TRBJ1-2,CATRRTNYGYTF,TGTGCCACCCGACGGACTAACTATGGCTACACCTTC
-,-,TRBV30,TRBJ2-7,CAWSRDTAGEQYF,TGTGCCTGGAGTCGGGACACCGCAGGCGAGCAGTACTTC
-,-,TRBV30,TRBJ1-3,CAFEQGSGNTIYF,TGTGCCTTCGAACAGGGTTCTGGAAACACCATATATTTT
-,-,TRBV3-1/TRBV3-2,TRBJ2-1,CASSQAPGRRINEQFF,TGTGCCAGCAGCCAGGCCCCGGGACGCCGTATCAATGAGCAGTTCTTC
TRBD1,-,TRBV25-1,TRBJ1-2,CASRGGNYGYTF,TGTGCCAGCAGAGGGGGCAACTATGGCTACACCTTC
-,-,TRBV4-1,TRBJ2-1,CASSQPSEKPGWQFF,TGCGCCAGCAGCCAACCCTCCGAAAAGCCAGGGTGGCAGTTCTTC
TRBD1,once,TRBV2,TRBJ1-4,CASSESTGRKEKLFF,TGTGCCAGCAGTGAATCGACAGGGAGGAAAGAAAAACTGTTTTTT
TRBD2,-,TRBV18,TRBJ2-7,CASSPRGDLEQYF,TGTGCCAGCTCACCGCGGGGGGACCTGGAGCAGTACTTC
-,-,TRBV4-3,TRBJ1-2,CASSQAVDGGRNYGYTF,TGCGCCAGCAGCCAAGCAGTGGACGGAGGGCGGAACTATGGCTACACCTTC
-,-,TRBV19,TRBJ2-3,CASSPQLVGEGTDTQYF,TGTGCCAGTAGTCCCCAGCTGGTCGGGGAAGGAACAGATACGCAGTATTTT
TRBD1,few,TRBV27,TRBJ1-3,CASGRTGIPGNTIYF,TGTGCCAGCGGGCGGACAGGCATCCCTGGAAACACCATATATTTT
TRBD1,-,TRBV5-1,TRBJ1-1,CASSLQGADTEAFF,TGCGCCAGCAGCTTACAGGGGGCAGACACTGAAGCTTTCTTT
-,-,TRBV25-1,TRBJ2-5,CASSETGTPLGETQYF,TGTGCCAGCAGTGAGACCGGGACACCCTTGGGGGAGACCCAGTACTTC
-,-,TRBV18,TRBJ2-1,CASSPLIGVTNNEQFF,TGTGCCAGCTCACCCCTCATCGGGGTGACAAACAATGAGCAGTTCTTC
-,-,TRBV20-1,TRBJ1-5,CSASNSNQPQHF,TGCAGTGCTAGTAACAGCAATCAGCCCCAGCATTTT
TRBD1,-,TRBV7-2,TRBJ2-7,CASSLGQVKGEQYF,TGTGCCAGCAGCTTGGGACAGGTCAAGGGCGAGCAGTACTTC
-,-,TRBV4-2,TRBJ1-4,CASSQVLGRGKGRNEKLFF,TGTGCCAGCAGCCAGGTGCTGGGTCGGGGGAAGGGACGAAATGAAAAACTGTTTTTT
TRBD1,once,TRBV6-5,TRBJ1-4,CASSPQGVNEKLFF,TGTGCCAGCAGCCCCCAGGGGGTTAATGAAAAACTGTTTTTT
TRBD2,-,TRBV9,TRBJ2-7,CASSARGDYEQYF,TGTGCCAGCAGCGCTCGGGGGGACTACGAGCAGTACTTC
-,-,TRBV3-1/TRBV3-2,TRBJ2-7,CASSFPGLPYEQYF,TGTGCCAGCAGCTTCCCCGGGCTCCCCTACGAGCAGTACTTC
TRBD1,-,TRBV23-1,TRBJ1-1,CASSQPTGGPTEAFF,TGCGCCAGCAGTCAGCCAACAGGGGGACCCACTGAAGCTTTCTTT
-,-,TRBV6-2/TRBV6-3,TRBJ2-3,CASSYREPTDTQYF,TGTGCCAGCAGTTACCGGGAGCCCACAGATACGCAGTATTTT
-,-,TRBV27,TRBJ1-3,CASSLNTRMISGNTIYF,TGTGCCAGCAGTTTAAATACCAGGATGATCTCTGGAAACACCATATATTTT
TRBD2,-,TRBV29-1,TRBJ2-5,CSASSGRQETQYF,TGCAGCGCTAGTAGCGGGAGGCAAGAGACCCAGTACTTC
-,-,TRBV4-3,TRBJ2-2,CASSQEVVRELFF,TGCGCCAGCAGCCAAGAGGTTGTTCGGGAGCTGTTTTTT
TRBD2,once,TRBV24-1,TRBJ2-5,CATAAGGKETQYF,TGTGCCACCGCCGCGGGAGGCAAAGAGACCCAGTACTTC
-,-,TRBV18,TRBJ1-1,CASSPIYSPLNTEAFF,TGTGCCAGCTCACCAATTTATTCCCCCTTGAACACTGAAGCTTTCTTT
-,-,TRBV28,TRBJ1-1,CASSLNRAEAFF,TGTGCCAGCAGTCTGAACAGGGCTGAAGCTTTCTTT
-,-,TRBV19,TRBJ2-3,CASSPTPGDTQYF,TGTGCCAGTAGTCCCACCCCGGGGGATACGCAGTATTTT
-,once,TRBV4-3,TRBJ2-7,CASRAEINSYEQYF,TGCGCCAGCAGGGCAGAGATCAACTCCTACGAGCAGTACTTC
TRBD1,-,TRBV2,TRBJ2-2,CASRTGFGGELFF,TGTGCCAGCAGGACAGGGTTCGGCGGGGAGCTGTTTTTT
TRBD2,-,TRBV9,TRBJ2-1,CASSGSGRTYNEQFF,TGTGCCAGCAGCGGTAGCGGGAGGACTTACAATGAGCAGTTCTTC
TRBD1,-,TRBV11-2,TRBJ1-2,CASSFGTGREYGYTF,TGTGCCAGCAGCTTCGGGACAGGGAGGGAGTATGGCTACACCTTC
-,-,TRBV19,TRBJ1-2,CASSIVQGFGYTF,TGTGCCAGTAGTATAGTACAGGGATTTGGCTACACCTTC
-,-,TRBV5-1,TRBJ2-1,CASSPGYGANNEQFF,TGCGCCAGCAGCCCGGGTTATGGGGCTAACAATGAGCAGTTCTTC
TRBD1,-,TRBV28,TRBJ2-7,CASRPQGKKGEQYF,TGTGCCAGCAGGCCACAGGGGAAAAAGGGCGAGCAGTACTTC
-,-,TRBV28,TRBJ1-1,CASSFTEGAFF,TGTGCCAGCAGTTTCACAGAAGGGGCTTTCTTT
-,-,TRBV7-2,TRBJ2-5,CASSIRPRETQYF,TGTGCCAGCAGCATTAGACCGCGGGAGACCCAGTACTTC
-,-,TRBV24-1,TRBJ2-2,CATSSPNTGELFF,TGTGCCACCAGTTCGCCGAACACCGGGGAGCTGTTTTTT
-,-,TRBV25-1,TRBJ1-1,CASMGGPGNTEAFF,TGTGCCAGCATGGGTGGGCCGGGGAACACTGAAGCTTTCTTT
-,-,TRBV5-4,TRBJ1-4,CASSSRDGREKLFF,TGTGCCAGCAGCTCACGCGACGGACGTGAAAAACTGTTTTTT
TRBD2,-,TRBV5-1,TRBJ2-1,CASSLVLSREALLDNEQFF,TGCGCCAGCAGCTTGGTCCTGTCGCGGGAGGCCCTCCTGGACAATGAGCAGTTCTTC
-,-,TRBV2,TRBJ1-2,CASISRNYGYTF,TGTGCCAGCATATCGCGGAACTATGGCTACACCTTC
-,-,TRBV7-9,TRBJ2-5,CASSLVGNREETQYF,TGTGCCAGCAGCTTAGTGGGAAATCGGGAAGAGACCCAGTACTTC
TRBD1,-,TRBV6-5,TRBJ2-5,CASTSGDSQQETQYF,TGTGCCAGCACATCAGGGGACAGTCAACAAGAGACCCAGTACTTC
TRBD2,-,TRBV6-1,TRBJ2-3,CASSESGGGADTQYF,TGTGCCAGCAGTGAAAGTGGCGGGGGGGCAGATACGCAGTATTTT
-,-,TRBV18,TRBJ1-2,CASSPRQGRDYGYTF,TGTGCCAGCTCACCACGGCAGGGGAGGGACTATGGCTACACCTTC
-,-,TRBV11-2,TRBJ1-3,CASSLDLDRISGNTIYF,TGTGCCAGCAGCTTAGATTTGGACCGCATTTCTGGAAACACCATATATTTT
-,-,TRBV5-6,TRBJ1-4,CASSLSGAGEKLFF,TGTGCCAGCAGCTTGTCAGGGGCTGGTGAAAAACTGTTTTTT
TRBD1,many,TRBV19,TRBJ1-5,CASSPWGQGNQPQHF,TGTGCCAGTAGTCCCTGGGGACAGGGGAATCAGCCCCAGCATTTT
-,-,TRBV6-5,TRBJ1-2,CASSTTRSAYGYTF,TGTGCCAGCAGCACGACCCGGTCTGCGTATGGCTACACCTTC
TRBD1,-,TRBV4-1,TRBJ1-5,CASSQDREGAGQPQHF,TGCGCCAGCAGCCAAGATAGGGAGGGGGCGGGCCAGCCCCAGCATTTT
TRBD2,-,TRBV24-1,TRBJ2-1,CATSDPSGSSYNEQFF,TGTGCCACCAGTGACCCTAGCGGGAGCTCCTACAATGAGCAGTTCTTC